This T cell receptor (beta chain) was sequenced in a study of PD-L1 blockade in urothelial cancer. TCRdb's table, derived via immunoSEQ multiplex PCR, lists solely in-frame clones and lacks some. The sample contains some 45,000 clones, about 87% of which appear only once. Losses at the gene ends were 9 bases for V and 1 base for J; bases not matched to a gene: 13. Germline CDR1 is MGHRA and CDR2 is YSYEKL. This CDR3 has 16 residues. Overall study results and limits: Expansion of tumor-associated blood clones at 3 weeks was greater in durable-benefit patients.

In the case of this clone: Its antigen is unknown.

This sequence originates from a man older than 75 with urothelial cancer. This chain uses TRBV4-1 with TRBJ1-1; the match to TRBD1 covers 8 bases. This specimen consisted of PBMCs, obtained around atezolizumab (anti-PD-L1) treatment. CDR3: CASHDPTGAQNTEAFF. The CDR3, as DNA: TGCGCCAGTCATGACCCGACAGGGGCGCAGAACACTGAAGCTTTCTTT.